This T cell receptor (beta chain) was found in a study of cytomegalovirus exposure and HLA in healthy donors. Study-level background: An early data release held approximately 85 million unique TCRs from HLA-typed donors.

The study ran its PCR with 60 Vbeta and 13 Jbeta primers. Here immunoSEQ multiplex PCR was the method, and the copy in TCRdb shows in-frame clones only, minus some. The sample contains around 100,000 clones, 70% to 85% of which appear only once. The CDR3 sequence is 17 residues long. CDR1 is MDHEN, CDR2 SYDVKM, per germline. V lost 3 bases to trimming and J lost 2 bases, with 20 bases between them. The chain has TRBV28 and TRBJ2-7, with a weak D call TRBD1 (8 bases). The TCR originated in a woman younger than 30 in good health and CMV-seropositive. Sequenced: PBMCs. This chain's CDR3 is CASSFLYTGGGTYEQYF. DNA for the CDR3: TGTGCCAGCAGTTTTCTATATACAGGGGGGGGAACCTACGAGCAGTACTTC.